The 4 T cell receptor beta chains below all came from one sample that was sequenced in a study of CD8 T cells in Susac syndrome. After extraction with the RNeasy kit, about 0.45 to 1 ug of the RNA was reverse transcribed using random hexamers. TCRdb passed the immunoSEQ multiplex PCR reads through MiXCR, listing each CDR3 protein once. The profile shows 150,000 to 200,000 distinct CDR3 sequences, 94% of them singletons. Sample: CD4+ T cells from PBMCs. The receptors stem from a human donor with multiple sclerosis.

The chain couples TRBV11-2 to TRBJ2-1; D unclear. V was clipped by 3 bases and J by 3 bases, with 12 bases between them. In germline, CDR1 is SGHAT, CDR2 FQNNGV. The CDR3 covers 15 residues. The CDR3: CASSFEPYDYNEQFF. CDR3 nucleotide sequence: TGTGCCAGCAGCTTCGAGCCTTACGACTACAATGAGCAGTTCTTC.

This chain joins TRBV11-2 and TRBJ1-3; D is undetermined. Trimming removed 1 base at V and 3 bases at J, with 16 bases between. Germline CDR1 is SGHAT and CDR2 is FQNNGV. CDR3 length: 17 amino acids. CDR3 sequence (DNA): TGTGCCAGCAGCTTAGTAGGCTGGGGTTGGGATGGAAACACCATATATTTT. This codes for CASSLVGWGWDGNTIYF.

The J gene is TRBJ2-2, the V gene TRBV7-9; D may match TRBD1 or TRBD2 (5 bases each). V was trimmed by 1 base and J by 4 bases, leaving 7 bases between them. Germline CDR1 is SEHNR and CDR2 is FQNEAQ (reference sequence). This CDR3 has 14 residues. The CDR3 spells CASSLGDGTGELFF. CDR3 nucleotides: TGTGCCAGCAGCTTAGGGGACGGCACCGGGGAGCTGTTTTTT.

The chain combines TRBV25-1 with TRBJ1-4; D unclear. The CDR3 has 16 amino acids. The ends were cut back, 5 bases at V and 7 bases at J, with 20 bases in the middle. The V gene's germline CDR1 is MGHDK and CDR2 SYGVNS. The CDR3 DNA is TGTGCCAGCAGTCCCCCTGTATGGGAGGGCACTGAAAAACTGTTTTTT. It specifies CASSPPVWEGTEKLFF.